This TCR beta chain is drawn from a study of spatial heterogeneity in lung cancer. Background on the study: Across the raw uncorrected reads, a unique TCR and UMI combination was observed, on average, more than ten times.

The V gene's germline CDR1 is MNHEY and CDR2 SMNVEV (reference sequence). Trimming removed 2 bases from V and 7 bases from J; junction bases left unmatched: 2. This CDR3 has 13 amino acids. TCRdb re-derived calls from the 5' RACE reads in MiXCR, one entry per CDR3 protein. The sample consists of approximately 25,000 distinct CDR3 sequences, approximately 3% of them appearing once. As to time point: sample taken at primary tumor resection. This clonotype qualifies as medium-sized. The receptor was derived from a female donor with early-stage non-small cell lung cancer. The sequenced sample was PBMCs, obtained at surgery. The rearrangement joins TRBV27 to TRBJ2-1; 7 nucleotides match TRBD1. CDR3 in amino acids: CASSLGTVNEQFF. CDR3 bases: TGTGCCAGCAGTTTAGGGACAGTTAATGAGCAGTTCTTC.